This T cell receptor (beta chain) was identified during a study of blood T cell repertoires in COVID-19. Turning to the study itself: From the United States, Italy and Spain came samples of acute and convalescent COVID-19. From T cells, B-cell-depleted T cells, or PBMCs came the material, which was cDNA or gDNA.

This CDR3 is 14 amino acids long. Germline V gene sequence: CDR1 SGHTA, CDR2 FQGNSA. V gave up 5 bases and J gave up 1 base, with 11 bases separating them. Per the study methods: By means of reference gene primer amplification, nucleated cell counts were estimated. Only in-frame clones appear in the TCRdb table, and some are missing; sequencing was by immunoSEQ multiplex PCR. V and J calls plus clone size are reproduced from that table; the DNA served to infer D and trimming. The table records approximately 210,000 clones, around 83% of them present only once. Sequences were obtained from peripheral blood. The chain combines TRBV7-2 with TRBJ1-1; D unclear. The receptor was isolated from a man aged 50 to 59 with active or convalescent COVID-19. CDR3 nucleotide sequence: TGTGCCAGCAGCCCCCTAGCAGCGAACACTGAAGCTTTCTTT. This gives the protein CASSPLAANTEAFF.